These 10 T cell receptor beta chains were all obtained from the same sample, sequenced in a study of blood T cell repertoires in COVID-19. Clones were read by immunoSEQ multiplex PCR, and TCRdb kept only the in-frame ones, dropping some. The data hold about 390,000 clones, with about 87% observed a single time. The sequencing sample was made of PBMCs or T cells enriched from blood (not recorded which). Receptors were obtained from a woman aged 50 to 60 who had recovered from COVID-19.

This rearrangement joins TRBV19 to TRBJ1-6; D not certain. V was pared by 5 bases and J by 2 bases, with 10 bases between. The V gene's germline CDR1 is LNHDA and CDR2 SQIVND (reference sequence). The length of the CDR3 is 15 residues. The CDR3 reads CASSSEVAYNSPLHF. The CDR3 DNA is TGTGCCAGTAGTTCCGAGGTAGCCTATAATTCACCCCTCCACTTT.

V and J are TRBV30 and TRBJ2-6; D uncertain. This CDR3 has 15 residues. Germline loops: CDR1 GTSNPN, CDR2 SVGIG (reference sequence). Trimming pared 0 bases from V and 3 bases from J, leaving 9 bases between. The CDR3 region is CAWSVYIGGANVLTF. Written as DNA, the CDR3 is TGTGCCTGGAGTGTCTATATCGGTGGGGCCAACGTCCTGACTTTC.

The chain joins TRBV25-1 to TRBJ1-2; D remains unclear. Germline-derived CDR1 and CDR2 are MGHDK and SYGVNS. The V end lost 4 bases, the J end lost 5 bases, and 5 bases lay between the germline ends. This CDR3 region has 11 residues. CDR3 nucleotides: TGTGCCAGCAGTGCCGCGTATGGCTACACCTTC. This sequence encodes CASSAAYGYTF.

This sequence joins TRBV30 and TRBJ2-7; maybe TRBD2 (6 bases). Germline V gene sequence: CDR1 GTSNPN, CDR2 SVGIG (reference sequence). CDR3 length: 13 amino acids. Trimming shortened V by 6 bases and J by 0 bases, and 12 bases separated the two germline ends. In DNA form, the CDR3 reads TGTGCCTGTACTTCTAGCGACTCCTACGAGCAGTACTTC. Residues: CACTSSDSYEQYF.

A single count supports this clone. The CDR3: CASSPSTGNTGELFF. CDR3 DNA: TGCGCCAGCAGCCCATCGACAGGAAACACCGGGGAGCTGTTTTTT. This chain connects TRBV5-1 to TRBJ2-2, with a possible D match to TRBD1 (6 bases). Trimming stripped 4 bases from V and 2 bases from J, with 12 bases between. This CDR3 contains 15 residues. From germline, CDR1 is SGHRS and CDR2 YFSETQ.

This chain links TRBV11-2 with TRBJ1-1; no firm D call. The V and J ends lost 0 bases and 0 bases respectively, with 8 bases between them. The germline CDR1 and CDR2 sequences are SGHAT and FQNNGV. This CDR3 contains 15 residues. CDR3 in DNA: TGTGCCAGCAGCTTAGAAGTGACATTGAACACTGAAGCTTTCTTT. It translates to CASSLEVTLNTEAFF.

The CDR3 DNA sequence: TGTGCCAGCAGCCCAGGGGACAGGGGTTTGGAGACCCAGTACTTC. Protein: CASSPGDRGLETQYF. This chain connects TRBV7-2 to TRBJ2-5; 10 positions agree with TRBD1. The V gene's germline CDR1 is SGHTA and CDR2 FQGNSA. Trimming at V came to 5 bases and at J to 5 bases, leaving 8 bases not matched to a gene. The CDR3 has 15 residues. Based on the CDR3 plus reference TRBV7-2 and TRBJ2-5, the full variable domain is GAGVSQSPSNKVTEKGKDVELRCDPISGHTALYWYRQSLGQGLEFLIYFQGNSAPDKSGLPSDRFSAERTGGSVSTLTIQRTQQEDSAVYLCASSPGDRGLETQYFGPGTRLLVL.

The chain is built from TRBV12-3 or TRBV12-4 and TRBJ1-2, with D unresolved. This CDR3 is 12 amino acids long. Trimming took 8 bases from V and 8 from J, leaving 15 bases between them. DNA of the CDR3: TGTGCCAGCGGGTCTTTCTTCAGGGGCTACACCTTC. Amino acids: CASGSFFRGYTF.

V is TRBV7-9 and J is TRBJ2-5, with D possibly TRBD2 on 5 matching bases. The CDR3 covers 13 residues. Germline V gene data show CDR1 as SEHNR and CDR2 as FQNEAQ (reference sequence). Trimming removed 3 bases from V and 5 bases from J, with 10 bases in between. DNA for the CDR3: TGTGCCAGCAGCTTCTCTAGCAGTGAGACCCAGTACTTC. The encoded protein is CASSFSSSETQYF.

This chain links TRBV5-5 with TRBJ2-7, with a tentative D call TRBD2 (6 bases). Trimming pared 2 bases from V and 1 base from J, leaving 13 bases between. Germline CDR1 is SGHKS and CDR2 is YYEKEE (reference sequence). The CDR3 totals 15 residues. The chain's CDR3 is CASSLGSGRSYEQYF. Written as DNA, the CDR3 is TGTGCCAGCAGCTTAGGGAGCGGGCGGTCCTACGAGCAGTACTTC.